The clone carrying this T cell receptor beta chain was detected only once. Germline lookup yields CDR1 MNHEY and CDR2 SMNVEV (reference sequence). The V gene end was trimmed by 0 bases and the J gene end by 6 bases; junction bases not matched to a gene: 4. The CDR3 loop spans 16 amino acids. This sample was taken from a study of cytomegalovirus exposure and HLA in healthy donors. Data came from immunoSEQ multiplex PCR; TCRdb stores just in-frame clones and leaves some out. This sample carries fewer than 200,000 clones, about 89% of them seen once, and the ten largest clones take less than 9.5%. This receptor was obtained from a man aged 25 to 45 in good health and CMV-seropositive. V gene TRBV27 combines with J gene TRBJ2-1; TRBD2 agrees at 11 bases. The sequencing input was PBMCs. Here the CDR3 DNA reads TGTGCCAGCAGTTTATCGCTAGCGGGAGGTAGCAATGAGCAGTTCTTC. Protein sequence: CASSLSLAGGSNEQFF.